The source of this TCR beta chain is a study of CD8 T cells in Susac syndrome. V lost 3 bases, J lost 0 bases, and 9 bases lay in between. The CDR3 sequence is 15 residues long. Germline V gene data show CDR1 as MGHRA and CDR2 as YSYEKL. The T cells that were sequenced for TCR beta were CD8+ and CD4+ cells from blood. Both CD4+ and CD8+ T cells were negatively isolated, and TEMRA cells underwent FACS enrichment. Random hexamers served to reverse transcribe about 0.45 to 1 ug RNA. TCR beta CDR3 was amplified by immunoSEQ multiplex PCR. This amplification extended across 54 Vbeta and 13 Jbeta segments. TCRdb redid the calling of the immunoSEQ multiplex PCR reads with MiXCR, one entry per CDR3 protein. In the table there are 150,000 to 200,000 distinct CDR3 sequences, under 97% of which are singletons.

The sequenced material came from CD4+ T cells from PBMCs. The gene calls are TRBV4-1 and TRBJ2-4; D call uncertain. The source is a human donor with multiple sclerosis. Here the CDR3 DNA reads TGCGCCAGCAGCCAGATGGGGTTAGCCAAAAACATTCAGTACTTC. Translation: CASSQMGLAKNIQYF.